Sequencing of this T cell receptor (beta chain) was carried out in a study of beta chain features in type 1 diabetes. The collection from each donor was one heparinised blood draw averaging around 120 mL. The authors sorted CD4+ naive, central memory, regulatory and stem cell-like memory cells via CD45RO/CCR7/CD25/CD127/CD95/CD27. The authors obtained over 98% purity in all sorted populations. As to this clone: Antigen specificity is unknown.

The CDR3 spans 14 residues. The germline V gene encodes CDR1 SEHNR and CDR2 FQNEAQ (reference sequence). V lost 7 bases to trimming and J lost 1 base, with 10 bases between them. Findings of the study overall: Equally in patients and controls, PCR might preferentially amplify shorter templates. Within each of all four CD4+ subsets, Type 1 diabetes patients had TCRB CDR3s that were moderately but significantly shorter.

As every portion of the isolated RNA was reverse transcribed, the sequencing read expressed TCRB transcripts. Repertoires were generated with immunoSEQ multiplex PCR, while TCRdb's copy carries only in-frame clones and drops some. This table has a few hundred thousand clones, 9.6% appearing once. The chain carries TRBV7-9 and TRBJ2-2, with D uncertain. Specimen: central memory CD4+ T cells from blood. The receptor was derived from a man younger than 45 with type 1 diabetes. The CDR3 region has the DNA TGTGCCAGCATCATCGGGCTGAACACCGGGGAGCTGTTTTTT. It translates to CASIIGLNTGELFF.